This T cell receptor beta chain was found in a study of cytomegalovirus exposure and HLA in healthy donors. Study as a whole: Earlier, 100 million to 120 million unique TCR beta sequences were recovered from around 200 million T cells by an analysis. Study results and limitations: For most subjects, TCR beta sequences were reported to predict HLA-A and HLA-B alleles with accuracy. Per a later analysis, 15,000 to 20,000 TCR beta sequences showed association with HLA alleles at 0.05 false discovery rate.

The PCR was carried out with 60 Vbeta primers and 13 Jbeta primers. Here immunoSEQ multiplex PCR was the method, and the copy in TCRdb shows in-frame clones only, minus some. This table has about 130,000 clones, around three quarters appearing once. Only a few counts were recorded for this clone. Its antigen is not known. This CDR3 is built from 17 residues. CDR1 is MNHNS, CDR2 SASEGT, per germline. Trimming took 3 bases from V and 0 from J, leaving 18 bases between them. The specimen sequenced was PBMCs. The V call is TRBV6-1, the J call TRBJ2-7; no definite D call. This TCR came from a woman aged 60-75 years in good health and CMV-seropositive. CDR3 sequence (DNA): TGTGCCAGCAGTGACAGTACCCTCGGCGGCTACTCCTACGAGCAGTACTTC. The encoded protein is CASSDSTLGGYSYEQYF.